This T cell receptor beta chain was obtained from a study of response to subunit inactivated influenza vaccine. Study-level findings and limits: That few new T cells are recruited by each seasonal influenza vaccination was the authors' suggestion.

CDR1 MNHNS and CDR2 SASEGT come from the germline V gene. After removal of 0 bases from V and 2 bases from J, the junction contained 5 bases not matched to a gene. The length of the CDR3 is 17 residues. About this clonotype itself: Its antigen remains unknown.

MiXCR was run by TCRdb on the RT-PCR reads, yielding one entry per CDR3 protein. The sample contains over 400,000 distinct CDR3 sequences, about a tenth of which appear only once. The source material was PBMCs from blood, sampled 40 to 50 days after vaccination. V usage is TRBV6-1 and J usage is TRBJ2-2; 8 nucleotides match TRBD2. This sequence originates from a man between 50 and 59 years old who received an inactivated influenza vaccine. CDR3 residues: CASSEAWREVNTGELFF. Written as DNA, the CDR3 is TGTGCCAGCAGTGAAGCCTGGCGGGAGGTCAACACCGGGGAGCTGTTTTTT.